The 29 T cell receptor beta chains listed next were all sequenced from one sample in a study of T cells in Graves' hyperthyroidism and ophthalmopathy. TCR beta CDR3 sequences were amplified from RNA transcripts. First-round RT-PCR of the TCR CDR3 relied on the HTBI primer set. TCRdb recomputed calls from the multiplex PCR reads with MiXCR, one row per CDR3 protein. The sample holds about 96,000 distinct CDR3 sequences, about 51% seen once. The sample was blood. The receptors here all came from a woman aged 40 to 50 with Graves' hyperthyroidism.

The sample holds many counts of this clonotype. This chain links TRBV20-1 with TRBJ2-7; D possibly corresponds to TRBD2 (6 bases). The germline V and J ends were trimmed by 6 bases and 4 bases, with 22 bases remaining between them. The CDR3 sequence is 15 residues long. CDR1 DFQATT and CDR2 SNEGSKA come from the germline V gene (reference sequence). Written as DNA, the CDR3 is TGCAGTGCCCTCGGGGTCGGGACTTCCCGTTACGAGCAGTACTTC. This sequence encodes CSALGVGTSRYEQYF.

The table lists this clonotype with many counts. J is TRBJ2-7 and V is TRBV7-2; 7 bases align to TRBD1. This CDR3 region has 12 residues. Germline loops: CDR1 SGHTA, CDR2 FQGNSA. V was clipped by 6 bases and J by 6 bases; unmatched bases: 5. The CDR3 sequence: CASRVPGGEQYF. CDR3 nucleotides: TGTGCCAGCAGGGTTCCAGGGGGCGAGCAGTACTTC.

This clonotype was recorded many times. The chain links TRBV19 to TRBJ1-1; 10 nucleotides agree with TRBD1. Germline lookup yields CDR1 LNHDA and CDR2 SQIVND (reference sequence). The V and J ends lost 6 bases and 4 bases, in that order; junction bases with no gene match: 11. The CDR3 sequence is 16 residues long. CDR3 in amino acids: CASRRQGALLGTEAFF. CDR3 DNA sequence: TGTGCCAGTAGGCGACAGGGGGCGCTTCTCGGCACTGAAGCTTTCTTT.

This clonotype was counted at least ten times. The chain links TRBV20-1 to TRBJ2-2; D not certain. V was clipped by 3 bases and J by 3 bases, with 8 bases between them. Germline V gives CDR1 DFQATT, CDR2 SNEGSKA (reference sequence). The CDR3 consists of 13 residues. The CDR3 sequence is CSASSAHTGELFF. CDR3 DNA: TGCAGTGCTAGTAGTGCCCACACCGGGGAGCTGTTTTTT.

The gene calls are TRBV10-3 and TRBJ2-6, with D maybe TRBD1 (6 bases). The CDR3 length is 16 residues. Trimming cost V 7 bases and J 1 base, with 14 bases left between them. Germline CDR1 ENHRY, CDR2 SYGVKD. CDR3 coding DNA: TGTGCCATCAAGGATAACAGGGCTTCTGGGGCCAACGTCCTGACTTTC. Protein product: CAIKDNRASGANVLTF.

Ten or more counts support this clonotype. The chain is built from TRBV29-1 and TRBJ2-2; perhaps TRBD2 as D (5 bases). This CDR3 is 15 amino acids long. Germline lookup yields CDR1 SQVTM and CDR2 ANQGSEA. Trimming left V 1 base short and J 1 base short, with 10 bases between. CDR3 loop: CSVEAFGVNTGELFF. The CDR3 DNA reads TGCAGCGTTGAAGCCTTCGGGGTGAACACCGGGGAGCTGTTTTTT.

V gene TRBV2 combines with J gene TRBJ1-5; D gene ambiguous. Germline V gene lookup returns CDR1 SNHLY and CDR2 FYNNEI. The ends were cut back, 1 base at V and 6 bases at J, with 7 bases in the middle. The CDR3 covers 13 residues. The CDR3, as DNA: TGTGCCAGCAGTGAAGGTGCTCCTCAGCCCCAGCATTTT. Protein: CASSEGAPQPQHF.

This clonotype was picked up many times. This rearrangement joins TRBV20-1 to TRBJ2-5; D assignment may be TRBD1 or TRBD2 (5 bases each). The CDR3 has 13 residues. Germline-derived CDR1 and CDR2 are DFQATT and SNEGSKA (reference sequence). Deletions cut 4 bases from V and 0 bases from J, with 9 bases between. The CDR3 DNA reads as TGCAGTGCTACGGGACCCTACCAAGAGACCCAGTACTTC. Amino acid sequence: CSATGPYQETQYF.

This rearrangement joins TRBV9 to TRBJ1-6, with TRBD1 identical over 11 bases. J lost 2 bases, V lost 3 bases, and 10 bases had no gene match. The CDR3 totals 19 residues. Germline CDR1 and CDR2: SGDLS and YYNGEE. CDR3: CASSATGTGGGAYNSPLHF. In nucleotides, the CDR3 is TGTGCCAGCAGCGCAACCGGGACAGGGGGGGGCGCCTATAATTCACCCCTCCACTTT. The entire variable domain, with the rest obtained from reference TRBV9 and TRBJ1-6, is as follows: DSGVTQTPKHLITATGQRVTLRCSPRSGDLSVYWYQQSLDQGLQFLIQYYNGEERAKGNILERFSAQQFPDLHSELNLSSLELGDSALYFCASSATGTGGGAYNSPLHFGNGTRLTVT.

As regards this clonotype: The junction shows a germline mismatch at one end, possibly a read error. The J gene is TRBJ2-5, the V gene TRBV7-7; D is unclear. Germline V gene sequence: CDR1 SSHAT, CDR2 FNYEAQ (reference sequence). The CDR3 consists of 13 residues. The CDR3 DNA sequence: TGTGCTAGCAGCTTTCGAAGGGAAGAGACCCAGTACTTC. This sequence encodes CASSFRREETQYF.

This clonotype was seen ten or more times. This rearrangement joins TRBV7-9 to TRBJ2-7; D not resolved. V lost 1 base, J lost 1 base, and 8 bases lay in between. Germline V gene lookup returns CDR1 SEHNR and CDR2 FQNEAQ (reference sequence). CDR3 length: 14 residues. The CDR3 reads CASSLGSISYEQYF. CDR3 DNA: TGTGCCAGCAGCTTAGGATCGATATCCTACGAGCAGTACTTC.

This clonotype was detected many times. The chain joins TRBV10-3 to TRBJ1-2; D is uncertain. CDR1 ENHRY and CDR2 SYGVKD come from the germline V gene. CDR3 length: 13 amino acids. Trimming stripped 10 bases from V and 2 bases from J, with 14 bases between. The CDR3 region is CATGGRANYGYTF. The CDR3 coding sequence is TGTGCCACCGGAGGGAGGGCCAACTATGGCTACACCTTC.

This chain uses TRBV7-9 with TRBJ2-7; 7 nucleotides agree with TRBD2. From germline, CDR1 is SEHNR and CDR2 FQNEAQ (reference sequence). V lost 5 bases, J lost 2 bases, and 9 bases stayed unmatched. The CDR3 contains 15 residues. For the CDR3, the DNA is TGTGCCAGCAGCCAGAGCGGGAACTCAACCTACGAGCAGTACTTC. This encodes CASSQSGNSTYEQYF.

CDR3 region: CSARGGDTQYF. The CDR3 DNA is TGCAGTGCTAGAGGGGGCGATACGCAGTATTTT. J is TRBJ2-3 and V is TRBV20-1; a possible D gene is TRBD1 (5 bases). This CDR3 is 11 amino acids long. Trimming removed 1 base from V and 6 bases from J, with 5 bases in between. Looked up from germline, CDR1 is DFQATT and CDR2 is SNEGSKA (reference sequence).

About this clonotype: A much larger clonotype is one base distant, so this may be a read error. This sequence joins TRBV30 and TRBJ1-5, with D maybe TRBD1 (6 bases). This CDR3 comprises 14 residues. CDR1 and CDR2 from the germline V gene are GTSNPN and SVGIG (reference sequence). Trimming took off 5 bases at V and 2 bases at J, with 13 bases between the two ends. This chain's CDR3 is CAWGGGSGNQPQHF. The CDR3 DNA is TGTGCCTGGGGAGGGGGATCTGGCAATCAGCCCCAGCATTTT. The whole variable domain, filled in from reference TRBV30 and TRBJ1-5, reads SQTIHQWPATLVQPVGSPLSLECTVEGTSNPNLYWYRQAAGRGLQLLFYSVGIGQISSEVPQNLSASRPQDRQFILSSKKLLLSDSGFYLCAWGGGSGNQPQHFGDGTRLSIL.

This chain links TRBV29-1 with TRBJ1-4; D may be TRBD1 (6 bases). CDR1 is SQVTM, CDR2 ANQGSEA, per germline. The CDR3 is 14 amino acids. The V end was cut by 5 bases, the J end by 2 bases, with 12 bases between. DNA for the CDR3: TGCAGCGTTCGAAAGGGGGGGACTAATGAAAAACTGTTTTTT. Residues: CSVRKGGTNEKLFF.

This clonotype was seen only a few times. The chain joins TRBV4-3 to TRBJ1-5, with 9 bases that match TRBD1. Per germline, CDR1 LGHNA and CDR2 YSLEER. V lost 1 base to trimming and J lost 5 bases; unmatched junction nucleotides: 6. The CDR3 is made up of 16 amino acids. CDR3 in amino acids: CASSQGPGQGYQPQHF. CDR3 bases: TGCGCCAGCAGCCAAGGGCCGGGACAGGGTTATCAGCCCCAGCATTTT.

This clonotype was observed a single time. The chain uses TRBV19 and TRBJ1-1; 9 nucleotides line up with TRBD1. The trim removed 4 bases at V and 0 bases at J, leaving 6 bases unmatched. The CDR3 has 16 amino acids. Germline-derived CDR1 and CDR2 are LNHDA and SQIVND (reference sequence). The CDR3 loop is CASSTQGAAMNTEAFF. The CDR3 DNA reads TGTGCCAGTAGTACACAGGGGGCCGCGATGAACACTGAAGCTTTCTTT. Variable domain in full (rest from reference TRBV19 and TRBJ1-1): DGGITQSPKYLFRKEGQNVTLSCEQNLNHDAMYWYRQDPGQGLRLIYYSQIVNDFQKGDIAEGYSVSREKKESFPLTVTSAQKNPTAFYLCASSTQGAAMNTEAFFGQGTRLTVV.

As to this clonotype: A much larger clone sits a single nucleotide away, making a read error possible. This sequence joins TRBV7-9 and TRBJ1-5; D gene uncertain. Germline lookup yields CDR1 SEHNR and CDR2 FQNEAQ (reference sequence). The CDR3 loop spans 10 amino acids. Trimming took off 6 bases at V and 11 bases at J, with 8 bases between the two ends. For the CDR3, the DNA is TGTGCCAGCAGTCGTGGGACCCAGCATTTT. Translation: CASSRGTQHF.

This clonotype was counted ten times or more. The chain has TRBV14 and TRBJ1-6; D gene unclear. Between the trimmed V and J ends, which lost 1 base and 1 base, there was a span of 8 bases. Germline lookup yields CDR1 SGHDN and CDR2 FVKESK. The CDR3 is 16 amino acids. DNA for the CDR3: TGTGCCAGCAGCCAAGGTGGGAAGTCCTATAATTCACCCCTCCACTTT. It codes for CASSQGGKSYNSPLHF.

The genes are TRBV28 and TRBJ2-5; TRBD2 matches at 13 bases. The CDR3 is made up of 17 amino acids. J lost 4 bases, V lost 4 bases, and 9 bases had no gene match. The germline V gene encodes CDR1 MDHEN and CDR2 SYDVKM. The CDR3 nucleotides read TGTGCCAGCAGTTGGCGAACTAGCGGGAGGGCCCGAGAGACCCAGTACTTC. Amino acid sequence: CASSWRTSGRARETQYF.

The rearrangement links TRBV20-1 to TRBJ1-2; TRBD1 is a possible D gene (6 bases). V gave up 5 bases and J gave up 5 bases, with 15 bases separating them. This CDR3 is 13 amino acids long. Germline V gene data show CDR1 as DFQATT and CDR2 as SNEGSKA (reference sequence). The CDR3 DNA follows: TGCAGTGCTTCCGGGGGGCGCGAATATGGCTACACCTTC. Amino acids: CSASGGREYGYTF.

This clonotype was recorded many times. This CDR3 fails to terminate in the conserved phenylalanine or tryptophan, so it likely reflects a read error. This chain links TRBV20-1 with TRBJ1-1, with no clear D. The V and J ends lost 5 bases and 0 bases respectively, with 4 bases between them. The germline gives CDR1 DFQATT, CDR2 SNEGSKA (reference sequence). This CDR3 is built from 11 residues. The CDR3 nucleotides read TGCAGTGCTCCTTTGAACACTGAAGCTTTCCTT. Protein sequence: CSAPLNTEAFL.

This chain uses TRBV10-3 with TRBJ2-5; 10 positions match TRBD1. CDR3 size: 15 residues. The germline V gene encodes CDR1 ENHRY and CDR2 SYGVKD. J was trimmed by 4 bases and V by 5 bases; bases with no gene match: 7. CDR3 in DNA: TGTGCCATCAGTCCTGGCGGGGACAGGGGAGAGACCCAGTACTTC. Translating it yields CAISPGGDRGETQYF.

The V call is TRBV20-1, the J call TRBJ2-3, with TRBD2 matching 7 bases. The CDR3 extends over 17 amino acids. Looked up from germline, CDR1 is DFQATT and CDR2 is SNEGSKA (reference sequence). Trimming at V came to 0 bases and at J to 6 bases, leaving 15 bases not matched to a gene. CDR3 bases: TGCAGTGCTAGAGACGGAGGGCTCCGAGCGGGAAGTGATACGCAGTATTTT. This codes for CSARDGGLRAGSDTQYF.

The sample holds one count of this clonotype. V and J are TRBV2 and TRBJ1-5, with D maybe TRBD1 (6 bases). The CDR3 runs to 15 residues. Germline lookup yields CDR1 SNHLY and CDR2 FYNNEI. Trimming took 4 bases from V and 4 from J, leaving 14 bases between them. CDR3 in DNA: TGTGCCAGCAGTGCTTCAGGGGCAGAGAATCAGCCCCAGCATTTT. Translating gives CASSASGAENQPQHF.

The chain has TRBV6-1 and TRBJ2-5; 15 bases agree with TRBD2. Germline values: CDR1 MNHNS, CDR2 SASEGT. The CDR3 is 18 amino acids. V was clipped by 7 bases and J by 5 bases; unmatched bases: 14. For the CDR3, the DNA is TGTGCCAGCAACCCCCTCGGACTAGCGGGAGGGCCGCAGGAGACCCAGTACTTC. It encodes CASNPLGLAGGPQETQYF.

This clonotype has only a few counts. This chain uses TRBV29-1 with TRBJ1-1, with D unresolved. Germline CDR1 reads SQVTM; CDR2 reads ANQGSEA. Between the trimmed V and J ends, which lost 8 bases and 4 bases, there was a span of 11 bases. The CDR3 covers 11 residues. CDR3 DNA sequence: TGCAGCTCCGTAGGTACCACTGAAGCTTTCTTT. It is translated as CSSVGTTEAFF. The full variable domain, rest sourced from reference TRBV29-1 and TRBJ1-1, is SAVISQKPSRDICQRGTSLTIQCQVDSQVTMMFWYRQQPGQSLTLIATANQGSEATYESGFVIDKFPISRPNLTFSTLTVSNMSPEDSSIYLCSSVGTTEAFFGQGTRLTVV.

This clonotype was found a few times. The chain links TRBV7-2 to TRBJ2-2; 7 bases align to TRBD2. The CDR3 is made up of 17 amino acids. With 6 bases clipped from V and 0 bases from J, the junction kept 10 bases outside the gene matches. Germline CDR1 is SGHTA and CDR2 is FQGNSA. The CDR3 spells CASSRFPSGANTGELFF. In DNA form, the CDR3 reads TGTGCCAGCAGTCGATTCCCGAGCGGGGCGAACACCGGGGAGCTGTTTTTT.